This T cell receptor beta chain emerged from a study of vaccination and CD4 T cells after COVID-19 (dated 2022 in TCRdb). About the full investigation: Convalescent patients had a positive SARS-CoV-2 result on nasal swab PCR, and of these patients, fewer than ten had mild disease and one had severe disease. Six males and four females were included in the convalescent cohort, with two Hispanic individuals, seven Caucasians, two Asians and one multiracial person represented. Two doses of either the Pfizer-BioNTech BNT162b2 vaccine (n=8) or the Moderna mRNA-1273 vaccine (n=2) were administered to participants. Post-COVID blood samples from convalescent patients were collected a median of 101 days after diagnosis, with a range of 35 to 161 days. Post-vaccine blood samples were obtained a median of around 74 days after the second vaccine dose, with a range of roughly 13 to 250 days. The cultures were stimulated with overlapping spike peptide pools from SARS-CoV-2 and from the common cold coronaviruses HCoV-NL63, HCoV-OC43 and HCoV-229E. Control cultures received a CEFX viral epitope pool as the positive control, an HIV-1 Nef peptide pool as the negative control, or no peptide. In 10 COVID-19 convalescent patients and a handful of infection-naive healthy vaccine recipients, the spike-specific CD4+ TCR repertoire before mRNA vaccination was compared with the repertoire after mRNA vaccination. Study-wide conclusions, independent of this receptor: In convalescent patients, a median roughly 85% of post-vaccine SARS-CoV-2-reactive clones were detected only after vaccination, and vaccine-specific priming was suggested by this finding. Only a relatively small number of convalescent patients were included in the study, and early timepoints following natural infection were not analyzed. Of the vaccine-specific clones in convalescent patients, 304 of 307, or nearly all, reacted only to SARS-CoV-2 spike and did not cross-react with common cold coronaviruses. The median number of SARS-CoV-2-reactive clonotypes rose from under 25 after infection to roughly 38 after vaccination, but the change was not significant.

Library method: PCR. At the Johns Hopkins FTIC core, DNA from the cultured CD4+ T cells underwent TCR sequencing with the Oncomine TCR Beta short-read assay. The QIAamp micro DNA kit was used to extract genomic DNA from the cultured CD4+ T cells. Oncomine TCR Beta libraries from cultured CD4+ T cells were pooled with unique dual indexes and sequenced on an Illumina iSeq 100. In the paper's pipeline: Non-productive sequences were removed, and CDR3s not starting with C, not ending with F or W, or shorter than 7 amino acids were discarded. Antigen-specific clonotypes were identified using the MANAFEST web application through comparison of peptide-stimulated wells with reference and other culture wells. To be called positive, a clone needed an FDR below 0.05, an odds ratio above 5, and a productive frequency above 0.1% in at least two of three replicate wells. Cross-reactive clonotypes were defined as significantly expanded in both SARS-CoV-2 spike wells and at least one common cold coronavirus spike condition. Using R version 3.6.1, CDR3 homology was evaluated through Levenshtein distances (stringdist) along with unrooted phylogenetic trees (ape). TCRdb reran the public reads through fastp at Q25 and MiXCR, keeping productive beta chains. Every CDR3 protein is listed once, alongside the most common genes and DNA of its rows. For this entry, the V and J calls and clone size follow TCRdb and not the study's own pipeline. This sample has 15,000 to 20,000 distinct CDR3 sequences in its table, and 30% to 45% of those were observed once. The leading ten clones occupy 14% to 15% of the sample.

This clonotype was counted between two and nine times. Its antigen is currently not known. Base qualities are not recorded, but no much larger clone differs from it by a single base. Per the publication, the treatment or condition label means: approximately 10-day PBMC culture with coronavirus spike peptide pools or control peptides (ViraFEST assay). To expand antigen-specific T cells with peptide pools and then pick out the expanded clonotypes through TCR sequencing, the study relied on the ViraFEST assay. The convalescent patients' positive SARS-CoV-2 PCR tests fell between March and December 2020, which was before the Alpha, Beta and Delta variants emerged in the United States. Over 1.5 million PBMCs per well were cultured in IMDM with approximately 5% human AB serum and 7.5 to 10 IU/ml IL-2, plus 10 ug/ml peptide pools. On days 3 and 7, half of the culture medium was replaced with fresh IL-2-containing medium. CD4+ T cells were isolated after around 9 days of culture through negative selection using the EasySep CD4+ T cell isolation kit. Ficoll-Paque Plus gradient centrifugation was used to isolate PBMCs from whole blood, and the isolated PBMCs were then either used fresh or cryopreserved at -140C. Triplicate wells were generally used for each culture condition.

This clonotype was sampled from a human donor with COVID-19. The sequenced sample was cultured CD4+ T cells from blood.

The nucleotides are TGTGCCAGCAGCTTAGGACAGGGCAATTATCAGCCCCAGCATTTT. Translated, it gives CASSLGQGNYQPQHF. The V and J genes are TRBV11-2 and TRBJ1-5; TRBD1 fits 7 bases in the junction. CDR1 SGHAT and CDR2 FQNNGV are derived from the germline V gene. The CDR3 starts with the cysteine, ends with the phenylalanine, and has 15 residues. Kept here is only the CDR3 DNA, which spans 45 bases and is read in frame from base 1. The germline V and J ends show losses of 1 base and 5 bases respectively, and no gene match explains 5 bases of the junction. Outside the CDR3, residues come from the reference TRBV11-2 and TRBJ1-5 proteins, so the full variable domain is: EAGVAQSPRYKIIEKRQSVAFWCNPISGHATLYWYQQILGQGPKLLIQFQNNGVVDDSQLPKDRFSAERLKGVDSTLKIQPAKLEDSAVYLCASSLGQGNYQPQHFGDGTRLSIL.